A single sample gave rise to the 31 T cell receptor beta chains below, sequenced in a study of T cell repertoires in cytomegalovirus infection (dated by TCRdb to the late 2010s). Reads for this sample came from an Illumina HiSeq 1500. The public reads were reprocessed in TCRdb via fastp at Q25 and MiXCR, keeping in-frame beta chains. Merged by CDR3 protein, the rows form single entries marked with the most common genes and DNA. The sample profile shows under 250,000 distinct CDR3 sequences; 12% of them were found once. Jointly, the top ten make up 1.5% to 2% of the sample. Sequenced material: PBMCs. All receptors derive from a human donor in good health (CMV status not recorded). Some clones in this sample may be carry-over from other donors' samples.

This rearrangement joins TRBV6-5 to TRBJ1-6, with D perhaps TRBD1 (6 bases). The V end was cut by 6 bases, the J end by 7 bases, with 16 bases between. This CDR3 spans 15 amino acids. CDR1 and CDR2 (germline): MNHEY, SVGAGI. The DNA for the CDR3 is TGTGCCAGCAGGAGTCAGACAGGCTTAAATTCACCCCTCCACTTT. Translated: CASRSQTGLNSPLHF.

This clonotype showed up just once. This chain connects TRBV12-5 to TRBJ2-7, with a weak D call TRBD1 (5 bases). The CDR3 is 14 amino acids. Germline V gene data show CDR1 as LGHNT and CDR2 as FRNRAP. V lost 4 bases and J 5 bases, leaving 15 bases between the germline ends. CDR3 nucleotides: TGTGCTAGTGGTTCCGGCCAGGGCGCTCACGAGCAGTACTTC. The encoded protein is CASGSGQGAHEQYF.

This clonotype was seen at least ten times. V and J are TRBV7-3 and TRBJ2-7; TRBD2 matches at 9 bases. The junction had 7 bases not matched to a gene; V was cut back by 4 bases and J by 6 bases. Per germline, CDR1 SGHTA and CDR2 FQGTGA. The CDR3 loop spans 14 amino acids. The CDR3: CASSSLAGVGEQYF. Here the CDR3 DNA reads TGTGCCAGCAGCTCCTTAGCGGGGGTAGGCGAGCAGTACTTC.

This clonotype was counted once. Possible read error: a much larger clone is one base away. V gene TRBV12-3 or TRBV12-4 combines with J gene TRBJ1-2; D not resolved. The CDR3 has 11 residues. The CDR3 loop is CASSHNYSYTF. CDR3 nucleotide sequence: TGTGCCAGCAGTCATAACTATAGCTACACCTTC.

This clonotype has ten or more counts. The chain carries TRBV20-1 and TRBJ2-1; 11 nucleotides line up with TRBD2. CDR3 length: 16 residues. Per germline, CDR1 DFQATT and CDR2 SNEGSKA (reference sequence). J was trimmed by 3 bases and V by 3 bases; bases with no gene match: 7. The CDR3: CSASAPTSGVYNEQFF. For the CDR3, the DNA is TGCAGTGCTAGTGCTCCGACTAGCGGGGTCTACAATGAGCAGTTCTTC.

This clonotype was picked up many times. The chain uses TRBV7-8 and TRBJ2-3, with D possibly being TRBD2 (5 bases). Trimming shortened V by 3 bases and J by 8 bases, and 9 bases separated the two germline ends. This CDR3 contains 12 residues. The V gene's germline CDR1 is SGHVS and CDR2 FQNEAQ. The DNA of the CDR3 is TGTGCCAGCAGCTTGCCGGGAAGTACGCAGTATTTT. Translation gives CASSLPGSTQYF. The complete variable domain, with remaining parts taken from reference TRBV7-8 and TRBJ2-3, reads GAGVSQSPRYKVAKRGQDVALRCDPISGHVSLFWYQQALGQGPEFLTYFQNEAQLDKSGLPSDRFFAERPEGSVSTLKIQRTQQEDSAVYLCASSLPGSTQYFGPGTRLTVL.

The gene calls are TRBV6-6 and TRBJ2-5, with 7 bases identical to TRBD1. The CDR3 spans 15 residues. Germline V CDR1 and CDR2: MNHNY, SVGAGI (reference sequence). The junction had 8 bases not matched to a gene; V was cut back by 5 bases and J by 2 bases. The CDR3 sequence: CASSPPGGRQETQYF. CDR3 sequence (DNA): TGTGCCAGCAGTCCCCCAGGGGGTAGGCAAGAGACCCAGTACTTC.

The chain couples TRBV11-2 to TRBJ2-2; TRBD1 matches at 10 bases. J gave up 0 bases and V 5 bases, and 3 bases lay outside the gene matches. The CDR3 is 16 residues long. The germline V gene encodes CDR1 SGHAT and CDR2 FQNNGV. Here the CDR3 DNA reads TGTGCCAGCAGCCCTGGACAGGGGGCGAACACCGGGGAGCTGTTTTTT. Its protein is CASSPGQGANTGELFF.

This clonotype was recorded many times. The gene calls are TRBV7-2 and TRBJ1-1; the D gene is possibly TRBD1 (5 bases). The CDR3 totals 16 residues. Germline V gene data show CDR1 as SGHTA and CDR2 as FQGNSA. With 1 base removed from V and 5 bases from J, the gap between germline ends came to 17 bases. The CDR3 nucleotides read TGTGCCAGCAGCTTAGTCTCTGGCAGGGCGGGAACTGAAGCTTTCTTT. Its translation is CASSLVSGRAGTEAFF.

Remarks on this clonotype: This may come from a read error, since a much larger clone is one base off. The chain recombines TRBV19 with TRBJ2-6; 7 nucleotides match TRBD1. The CDR3 is made up of 17 amino acids. Germline V gene lookup returns CDR1 LNHDA and CDR2 SQIVND (reference sequence). The chain's CDR3 is CPSSIMGTASGANVLTF. The CDR3 bases are TGTCCCAGTAGTATAATGGGGACAGCCTCTGGGGCCAACGTCCTGACTTTC.

This clonotype showed up just a few times. The V and J genes are TRBV2 and TRBJ1-2; TRBD1 might be the D (5 bases). CDR1 is SNHLY, CDR2 FYNNEI, per germline. The CDR3 sequence is 13 residues long. V gave up 4 bases and J gave up 3 bases, with 9 bases separating them. CDR3 protein: CASSALRDYGYTF. Here the CDR3 DNA reads TGTGCCAGCAGTGCTCTCAGGGACTATGGCTACACCTTC.

The CDR3 spells CASSSGTSGNTDTQYF. CDR3 in DNA: TGTGCCAGCAGCTCTGGGACTAGCGGGAACACAGATACGCAGTATTTT. This chain links TRBV7-9 with TRBJ2-3, with TRBD2 matching 13 bases. J gave up 2 bases and V 4 bases, and 3 bases lay outside the gene matches. This CDR3 is 16 amino acids long. Germline V lookup: CDR1 SEHNR, CDR2 FQNEAQ (reference sequence).

This clonotype was detected ten times or more. This rearrangement joins TRBV7-2 to TRBJ1-2; D perhaps matches TRBD1 (5 bases). The length of the CDR3 is 14 residues. The V gene's germline CDR1 is SGHTA and CDR2 FQGNSA. V was trimmed by 5 bases and J by 5 bases, leaving 15 bases between them. CDR3: CASSTGPPAYGYTF. The CDR3 DNA reads as TGTGCCAGCAGCACAGGACCCCCTGCTTATGGCTACACCTTC.

The chain combines TRBV29-1 with TRBJ1-4; the match to TRBD1 covers 12 bases. V shed 3 bases and J 9 bases; nucleotides not matched to a gene: 5. CDR3 size: 14 residues. Germline V gives CDR1 SQVTM, CDR2 ANQGSEA. CDR3 DNA sequence: TGCAGCGTTGAGTTTGGGACAGGGGGCCAAAAACTGTTTTTT. This translates into CSVEFGTGGQKLFF.

The sample holds many counts of this clonotype. The CDR3 DNA is TGTGCCAGCAGCCTACACGACAGGGCCAATGAGCAGTTCTTC. Encoded protein: CASSLHDRANEQFF. The chain carries TRBV7-3 and TRBJ2-1, with TRBD1 matching 7 bases. With 5 bases clipped from V and 6 bases from J, the junction kept 7 bases outside the gene matches. The germline CDR1 and CDR2 sequences are SGHTA and FQGTGA. CDR3 length equals 14 residues.

This clonotype appeared many times. V usage is TRBV7-2 and J usage is TRBJ2-1; 11 bases align to TRBD2. J gave up 6 bases and V 0 bases, and 7 bases lay outside the gene matches. The germline CDR1 and CDR2 sequences are SGHTA and FQGNSA. This CDR3 region has 17 residues. The CDR3 nucleotides read TGTGCCAGCAGCTTAGCGATATGGCTAGCGGGGGGCAATGAGCAGTTCTTC. Protein sequence: CASSLAIWLAGGNEQFF.

This clonotype has a count of ten or more. This chain connects TRBV7-2 to TRBJ1-2; TRBD1 agrees at 8 bases. V lost 0 bases to trimming and J lost 6 bases; unmatched junction nucleotides: 3. The germline V gene has CDR1 SGHTA and CDR2 FQGNSA. CDR3 length equals 14 residues. CDR3 DNA sequence: TGTGCCAGCAGCTTAGCGTACAGGGGGGATGGCTACACCTTC. Its protein is CASSLAYRGDGYTF.

A few counts support this clonotype. The rearrangement links TRBV11-1 to TRBJ1-2, with 9 bases identical to TRBD1. V was clipped by 5 bases and J by 6 bases; unmatched bases: 10. In germline, CDR1 is SGHAT, CDR2 FQDESV (reference sequence). This CDR3 spans 15 amino acids. Written as DNA, the CDR3 is TGTGCCAGCAGCCTTCACAGGGGGCAGTCGGATGGCTACACCTTC. Translating it yields CASSLHRGQSDGYTF.

This chain connects TRBV6-2 or TRBV6-3 to TRBJ2-3, with TRBD2 matching over 7 bases. Germline CDR1 is MNHEY and CDR2 is SVGEGT. The CDR3 runs 15 residues. V gave up 6 bases and J gave up 1 base; unmatched junction bases: 7. CDR3 in DNA: TGTGCCAGCAGACGGGACTATCGGGGCACAGATACGCAGTATTTT. It translates to CASRRDYRGTDTQYF.

This clonotype was counted between two and nine times. This rearrangement joins TRBV7-2 to TRBJ2-3; the match to TRBD1 covers 8 bases. The junction had 9 bases not matched to a gene; V was cut back by 5 bases and J by 5 bases. The CDR3 runs to 15 residues. Germline lookup yields CDR1 SGHTA and CDR2 FQGNSA. Here the CDR3 DNA reads TGTGCCAGCAGCACAAAGACAGGGGCGGGAGATACGCAGTATTTT. It specifies CASSTKTGAGDTQYF.

The rearrangement joins TRBV20-1 to TRBJ1-2; the match to TRBD1 covers 9 bases. The length of the CDR3 is 12 residues. The germline gives CDR1 DFQATT, CDR2 SNEGSKA (reference sequence). The CDR3 DNA sequence: TGCAGCCCGGACAGGGGAGACTATGGCTACACCTTC. It specifies CSPDRGDYGYTF.

This clonotype has more than one count but fewer than ten. The rearrangement joins TRBV5-5 to TRBJ1-5, with D perhaps TRBD1 (6 bases). The CDR3 totals 16 residues. The germline V gene encodes CDR1 SGHKS and CDR2 YYEKEE (reference sequence). The V gene lost 4 bases and the J gene lost 5 bases, with 19 bases spanning the gap. DNA of the CDR3: TGTGCCAGCAGCGGGATGGGGGCAGGGAATCATCAGCCCCAGCATTTT. Its translation is CASSGMGAGNHQPQHF.

This clonotype was seen a handful of times. The J gene is TRBJ2-3, the V gene TRBV29-1; TRBD2 aligns across 7 bases. The CDR3 length is 15 residues. In germline, CDR1 is SQVTM, CDR2 ANQGSEA. After removal of 3 bases from V and 2 bases from J, the junction contained 8 bases not matched to a gene. The CDR3 here is CSVEEVAGPTDTQYF. In DNA form, the CDR3 reads TGCAGCGTTGAGGAGGTAGCGGGTCCCACAGATACGCAGTATTTT.

This clonotype was seen more than once but under ten times. The chain carries TRBV4-3 and TRBJ1-2; D is ambiguous. Trimming removed 4 bases from V and 0 bases from J, with 15 bases in between. The germline V gene has CDR1 LGHNA and CDR2 YSLEER. CDR3 size: 16 residues. The CDR3 nucleotides are TGCGCCAGCAGCCCTGGAGAGCTTCAGCCTAACTATGGCTACACCTTC. Its protein product is CASSPGELQPNYGYTF.

With regard to this clonotype: A single base separates this from a much larger clone, so it may be a read error. The chain recombines TRBV7-2 with TRBJ2-5; D remains unclear. Germline CDR1 SGHTA, CDR2 FQGNSA. The CDR3 extends over 13 amino acids. Here the CDR3 reads CASSPYYQETEYF. The CDR3 nucleotides read TGTGCCAGCAGCCCGTACTATCAAGAGACCGAGTACTTC.

This clonotype was observed a handful of times. The rearrangement uses TRBV20-1 and TRBJ2-7, with a weak D call TRBD1 (5 bases). The length of the CDR3 is 11 residues. CDR1 DFQATT and CDR2 SNEGSKA come from the germline V gene (reference sequence). Trimming shortened V by 5 bases and J by 7 bases, and 12 bases separated the two germline ends. Here the CDR3 reads CSAPLKGEQYF. The CDR3 DNA reads as TGCAGTGCTCCATTAAAGGGGGAGCAGTACTTC.

V is TRBV9 and J is TRBJ1-1; 9 bases agree with TRBD1. Per the germline V gene, CDR1 is SGDLS and CDR2 is YYNGEE. With V trimmed by 3 bases and J by 5 bases, 5 bases remained unmatched. This CDR3 has 14 residues. CDR3 nucleotides: TGTGCCAGCAGCGCTGGGACAGGGTGGACTGAAGCTTTCTTT. Translating gives CASSAGTGWTEAFF.

This clonotype was found many times. The chain carries TRBV12-3 or TRBV12-4 and TRBJ2-7, with D possibly TRBD2 on 5 matching bases. V lost 4 bases to trimming and J lost 5 bases, with 15 bases between them. The CDR3 loop spans 14 amino acids. CDR3 sequence reads: CASSSDGSPHEQYF. Here the CDR3 DNA reads TGTGCCAGCAGTTCTGATGGGAGCCCCCACGAGCAGTACTTC.

This clonotype has only a few counts. The CDR3 nucleotides read TGTGCCATCAGTGACACGGGACAGGGGGCTTCTGAAGCTTTCTTT. Translating it yields CAISDTGQGASEAFF. The rearrangement joins TRBV10-3 to TRBJ1-1, with 12 positions matching TRBD1. Germline CDR1 is ENHRY and CDR2 is SYGVKD. CDR3 length: 15 amino acids. J was trimmed by 6 bases and V by 3 bases; bases with no gene match: 5.

This clonotype was seen repeatedly, ten times or more. The genes are TRBV7-2 and TRBJ2-1; 9 bases are shared with TRBD2. In germline, CDR1 is SGHTA, CDR2 FQGNSA. CDR3 length: 16 residues. J lost 2 bases, V lost 5 bases, and 7 bases had no gene match. In DNA form, the CDR3 reads TGTGCCAGCAGCATAGGGCTAGCGGGGCCCTACAATGAGCAGTTCTTC. Residues: CASSIGLAGPYNEQFF.

This clonotype has more than one count but fewer than ten. This chain connects TRBV5-1 to TRBJ2-2; 7 nucleotides line up with TRBD1. The CDR3 spans 16 residues. J lost 4 bases, V lost 4 bases, and 10 bases had no gene match. Germline CDR1 SGHRS, CDR2 YFSETQ. CDR3 bases: TGCGCCAGCAGCCCACTACAGGGGACGGGCACCGGGGAGCTGTTTTTT. This gives the protein CASSPLQGTGTGELFF.